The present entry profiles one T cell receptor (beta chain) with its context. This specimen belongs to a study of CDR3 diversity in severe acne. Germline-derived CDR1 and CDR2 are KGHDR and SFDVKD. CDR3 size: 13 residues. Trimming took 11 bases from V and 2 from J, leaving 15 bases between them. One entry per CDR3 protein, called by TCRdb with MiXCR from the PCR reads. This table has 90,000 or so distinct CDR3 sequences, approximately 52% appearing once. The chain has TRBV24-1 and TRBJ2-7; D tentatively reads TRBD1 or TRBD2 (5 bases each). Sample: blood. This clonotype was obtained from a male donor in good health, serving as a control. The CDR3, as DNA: TGTGCCATCCCGGGACCAACTCCCTACGAGCAGTACTTC. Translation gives CAIPGPTPYEQYF.